This TCR beta chain was identified in a study of blood T cell repertoires in COVID-19 (dated by TCRdb to about 2020). About the investigation overall: Collaborator samples came from the United States, Italy and Spain and covered acute and convalescent phases of COVID-19. Subjects who had been exposed to COVID-19, were actively infected with it, or had recovered from it provided the deeply sampled blood TCRbeta repertoires that made up the dataset. The prospective study material was composed of cDNA or gDNA derived from T cells, B-cell-depleted T cells, or PBMCs. Nearly every sample came with metadata listing a de-identified subject ID, COVID-19 status, age in years and sex. Where available, HLA class I and class II types were taken from metadata supplied by the sample provider and were not determined by assay-based typing. The samples were drawn from the first 160 participants of the ongoing ImmuneRACE study and from over 950 subjects provided by 6 global collaborators. The repertoires were released in a freely available public database meant as a resource for research on the immune response to SARS-CoV-2.

As to this clone: Its antigen is unknown. No base qualities exist here, and no much larger clone lies one base off it.

Germline trimming: 3 bases from V, 4 bases from J; junction bases outside gene matches: 5. From the cysteine up to the phenylalanine, the CDR3 has a length of 14 residues. Just CDR3 DNA is preserved here, 42 bases in frame from base 1. The CDR1 and CDR2 encoded by the germline V gene are ENHRY and SYGVKD. General study outcomes and caveats: The quantity of clinical and demographic metadata differed by source and by participant and was supplied without curation.

The collaborating institutions used their own protocols to collect whole blood in K2EDTA tubes. For TCRbeta analysis, collaborator samples were shipped as frozen whole blood, as isolated PBMCs, or as DNA extracted from either sample type. TCRbeta CDR3 regions were amplified from genomic DNA by means of the immunoSEQ Assay, a bias-controlled multiplex PCR. The published analysis was carried out like this. Within the assay, amplification of reference gene primers was used to estimate how many nucleated cells each sample contained. Sequence reads were collapsed and filtered to measure the absolute abundance of every unique TCRbeta CDR3 rearrangement. For each sample, productive Simpson clonality was calculated as the square root of Simpson's diversity index across productive rearrangements. Not all clones reach the TCRdb copy of this immuneACCESS table, which keeps in-frame sequences only. Checked studies attribute under half of the gap to unresolved V genes and leave the rest unexplained. V, J and clone size derive from that table, while D and trimming were established from the DNA sequence. The sample records about 50,000 clones, roughly 89% of which are singletons. The ten largest make up approximately 8.8% of the sample.

The chain was built from TRBV10-3 and TRBJ2-7; 8 of the junction bases match TRBD1. This TCR was sampled from a man older than 75 with active or convalescent COVID-19. The sequencing input was peripheral blood. This receptor carries the CDR3 CAISDGQGVYEQYF. The DNA sequence is as follows: TGTGCCATCAGTGATGGACAGGGTGTGTACGAGCAGTACTTC.